This T cell receptor beta chain is drawn from a study of PD-L1 blockade in urothelial cancer. Germline CDR1 reads SGHAT; CDR2 reads FQNNGV. J gave up 2 bases and V 3 bases, and 8 bases lay outside the gene matches. The CDR3 loop spans 16 amino acids. Here immunoSEQ multiplex PCR was the method, and the copy in TCRdb shows in-frame clones only, minus some. The sample records 50,000 to 60,000 clones, 86% being singletons. This rearrangement joins TRBV11-2 to TRBJ2-7; TRBD2 matches at 9 bases. The source of this sequence is a man aged 50-59 years with urothelial cancer. Here the sequenced sample was PBMCs, taken around atezolizumab (anti-PD-L1) treatment. The chain's CDR3 is CASSLSSGSRAYEQYF. CDR3 nucleotides: TGTGCCAGCAGCTTGAGTAGCGGGAGTAGGGCCTACGAGCAGTACTTC.